This T cell receptor beta chain was profiled in a study of early T cells in non-severe SARS-CoV-2 infection. Turning to the study itself: Sequencing input comprised bulk RNA from unsorted whole blood; chain pairing was not available. Findings and caveats of the study: Sequences matched to VDJdb favored anti-spike CD8 responses, while private and CD4 specificities were missed.

Germline-derived CDR1 and CDR2 are SGHVS and FNYEAQ. V lost 0 bases to trimming and J lost 8 bases, with 8 bases between them. This CDR3 has 13 amino acids. Comments on this clonotype: Its matching antigen is unknown.

Separate cDNA molecules each had unique molecular identifiers attached to them. TCRdb reprocessed the 5' RACE reads via MiXCR and lists one record per CDR3 protein. The sample includes about 92,000 distinct CDR3 sequences, about 15% seen only once; the top ten take about 1.3%. The rearrangement joins TRBV7-6 to TRBJ2-1; tentatively, D is TRBD2 (6 bases). Sequenced sample: whole blood. The TCR originated in an adult who was a healthcare worker with PCR-confirmed SARS-CoV-2 infection or an uninfected control (not recorded which). This CDR3 reads CASSLARGDEQFF. Written as DNA, the CDR3 is TGTGCCAGCAGCTTAGCGCGGGGCGATGAGCAGTTCTTC.